A single sample is the source of the 25 T cell receptor beta chains below, sequenced in a study of PD-L1 blockade in urothelial cancer. Profiled with immunoSEQ multiplex PCR; TCRdb holds only in-frame clones, not every one. Of tens of thousands of clones listed, 82% are singletons. The sample in question was PBMCs, obtained around atezolizumab (anti-PD-L1) treatment. The receptor set was obtained from a man aged 65-85 years with urothelial cancer.

In its sample, this clone was seen once. The V call is TRBV4-3, the J call TRBJ2-2, with 7 nucleotides matching TRBD1. Germline CDR1 is LGHNA and CDR2 is YSLEER. The V segment lost 3 bases and the J segment 6 bases; nucleotides outside the gene matches: 10. CDR3 size: 16 residues. The CDR3 here is CASSHRQGNMAGELFF. The CDR3 nucleotides read TGCGCCAGCAGCCACCGACAGGGAAACATGGCCGGGGAGCTGTTTTTT.

The gene calls are TRBV7-2 and TRBJ2-2; D might be TRBD1 (5 bases). With 2 bases removed from V and 4 bases from J, the gap between germline ends came to 11 bases. Per the germline V gene, CDR1 is SGHTA and CDR2 is FQGNSA. This CDR3 comprises 15 residues. For the CDR3, the DNA is TGTGCCAGCAGCTTAATACAGGCCCTCACCGGGGAGCTGTTTTTT. Translating it yields CASSLIQALTGELFF.

The rearrangement joins TRBV11-3 to TRBJ1-1; D possibly corresponds to TRBD1 (5 bases). There are 14 residues in the CDR3. In germline, CDR1 is SGHNT, CDR2 YENEEA. V lost 1 base and J 1 base, leaving 7 bases between the germline ends. CDR3 DNA sequence: TGTGCCAGCAGCTTAGCAGGGCCGAACACTGAAGCTTTCTTT. The encoded protein is CASSLAGPNTEAFF.

This chain uses TRBV30 with TRBJ2-5; TRBD1 might be the D (6 bases). The CDR3 loop spans 15 amino acids. Germline CDR1 and CDR2: GTSNPN and SVGIG (reference sequence). V lost 0 bases, J lost 4 bases, and 15 bases lay in between. The CDR3 region has the DNA TGTGCCTGGAGTGTACTAGGGGGATTTACAGAGACCCAGTACTTC. This translates into CAWSVLGGFTETQYF.

V gene TRBV7-9 combines with J gene TRBJ2-7; no firm D call. Trimming left V 8 bases short and J 2 bases short, with 16 bases between. The CDR3 spans 14 residues. CDR1 is SEHNR, CDR2 FQNEAQ, per germline (reference sequence). Here the CDR3 DNA reads TGTGCCAGCGCCCTGACCGCTGGGCCCTACGAGCAGTACTTC. Translated: CASALTAGPYEQYF.

The V and J genes are TRBV6-1 and TRBJ1-6; 7 positions agree with TRBD1. CDR3 length: 13 residues. Germline V gene data show CDR1 as MNHNS and CDR2 as SASEGT. Trimming cost V 8 bases and J 8 bases; bases outside gene matches: 6. In DNA, the CDR3 is TGTGCCAGCGTAGGGACAGCGGATTCACCCCTCCACTTT. This sequence encodes CASVGTADSPLHF.

This rearrangement joins TRBV5-4 to TRBJ2-3; 11 bases match TRBD1. CDR1 is SGHNT, CDR2 YYREEE, per germline (reference sequence). The CDR3 is 16 amino acids. Trimming cost V 5 bases and J 2 bases; bases outside gene matches: 7. This CDR3 reads CASSFWTGGHTDTQYF. The CDR3 DNA is TGTGCCAGCAGTTTCTGGACAGGGGGCCACACAGATACGCAGTATTTT.

Notes on this clone: The germline gene is not matched at one end of the junction; a read error may be the cause. The chain uses TRBV5-4 and TRBJ1-1; weak D call: TRBD1 (5 bases). Germline CDR1 reads SGHNT; CDR2 reads YYREEE (reference sequence). This CDR3 contains 14 residues. CDR3 residues: CASSLNTGGAEAFF. DNA for the CDR3: TGTGCCAGCAGCTTGAACACCGGAGGGGCTGAGGCTTTCTTT.

The rearrangement joins TRBV29-1 to TRBJ2-7, with TRBD1 matching over 7 bases. Trimming took 6 bases from V and 5 from J; bases not matched to a gene: 7. Germline V gene lookup returns CDR1 SQVTM and CDR2 ANQGSEA. The CDR3 runs to 12 residues. The CDR3 spells CSVDTGANEQYF. CDR3 bases: TGCAGCGTCGATACAGGGGCTAACGAGCAGTACTTC.

In this sample, this clone turned up once. V gene TRBV7-9 combines with J gene TRBJ2-7, with 10 bases fitting TRBD1. The CDR3 has 15 residues. The V and J ends lost 1 base and 5 bases, in that order; junction bases with no gene match: 5. Germline CDR1 reads SEHNR; CDR2 reads FQNEAQ (reference sequence). The CDR3 here is CASSLGQGAVDEQYF. The CDR3 DNA follows: TGTGCCAGCAGCTTAGGACAGGGGGCTGTGGACGAGCAGTACTTC.

This rearrangement joins TRBV7-9 to TRBJ2-7; 12 bases are shared with TRBD2. The CDR3 loop spans 16 amino acids. J was trimmed by 2 bases and V by 4 bases; bases with no gene match: 6. Germline loops: CDR1 SEHNR, CDR2 FQNEAQ (reference sequence). This chain's CDR3 is CASSSGLAGTTYEQYF. CDR3 nucleotides: TGTGCCAGCAGCTCGGGACTAGCGGGCACGACCTACGAGCAGTACTTC.

The chain carries TRBV30 and TRBJ2-5, with D perhaps TRBD2 (6 bases). V lost 5 bases and J lost 7, with 14 bases in between. CDR1 and CDR2 from the germline V gene are GTSNPN and SVGIG (reference sequence). There are 12 residues in the CDR3. This CDR3 is CAWGTSPGTQYF. CDR3 sequence (DNA): TGTGCCTGGGGGACTTCCCCGGGGACCCAGTACTTC.

The genes are TRBV6-5 and TRBJ2-4, with a weak D call TRBD1 (5 bases). Trimming took 6 bases from V and 4 from J, leaving 16 bases between them. CDR1 MNHEY and CDR2 SVGAGI come from the germline V gene. The CDR3 covers 15 residues. CDR3 sequence reads: CASSTGDRDKNIQYF. The CDR3 nucleotides are TGTGCCAGCAGCACCGGAGACAGAGATAAAAACATTCAGTACTTC.

The rearrangement joins TRBV19 to TRBJ2-7; 7 positions match TRBD1. This CDR3 spans 13 amino acids. Per germline, CDR1 LNHDA and CDR2 SQIVND (reference sequence). Trimming at V came to 5 bases and at J to 3 bases, leaving 4 bases not matched to a gene. The CDR3 DNA sequence: TGTGCCAGTAGTTCCCGGGACAGCTACGAGCAGTACTTC. This translates into CASSSRDSYEQYF. Drawing the rest from reference TRBV19 and TRBJ2-7, the complete variable domain is DGGITQSPKYLFRKEGQNVTLSCEQNLNHDAMYWYRQDPGQGLRLIYYSQIVNDFQKGDIAEGYSVSREKKESFPLTVTSAQKNPTAFYLCASSSRDSYEQYFGPGTRLTVT.

The chain carries TRBV11-2 and TRBJ1-4; D perhaps matches TRBD1 (6 bases). The CDR3 loop spans 13 amino acids. The V and J ends lost 5 bases and 7 bases respectively, with 11 bases between them. The germline V gene has CDR1 SGHAT and CDR2 FQNNGV. The CDR3 sequence: CASSPGQSEKLFF. In DNA, the CDR3 is TGTGCCAGCAGCCCCGGACAGAGTGAAAAACTGTTTTTT.

The chain couples TRBV12-5 to TRBJ1-2, with D possibly matching TRBD1 (6 bases). The CDR3 covers 14 residues. V was cut by 5 bases and J by 7 bases, with 17 bases left in between. Germline V CDR1 and CDR2: LGHNT, FRNRAP. The CDR3 spells CASGNGAGGVGYTF. CDR3 in DNA: TGTGCTAGTGGTAACGGCGCGGGGGGCGTTGGCTACACCTTC.

The chain uses TRBV19 and TRBJ1-5; D remains unclear. Trimming took 4 bases from V and 0 from J, leaving 10 bases between them. Germline CDR1 and CDR2: LNHDA and SQIVND (reference sequence). The CDR3 is 15 residues long. The CDR3 reads CASSRSVNSNQPQHF. The CDR3 DNA sequence: TGTGCCAGTAGTAGGTCAGTGAATAGCAATCAGCCCCAGCATTTT.

The genes are TRBV7-9 and TRBJ2-7; 7 bases line up with TRBD2. Germline assignment: CDR1 SEHNR and CDR2 FQNEAQ (reference sequence). The trim removed 5 bases at V and 3 bases at J, leaving 16 bases unmatched. The CDR3 runs to 17 residues. The CDR3 sequence: CASSLPVRTRKHYEQYF. DNA of the CDR3: TGTGCCAGCAGCCTCCCTGTGAGGACTAGAAAGCACTACGAGCAGTACTTC.

This clone was counted a few times. This chain links TRBV27 with TRBJ2-7; the match to TRBD2 covers 7 bases. V shed 8 bases, J shed 6 bases, and the junction held 10 bases outside the gene matches. The CDR3 has 13 amino acids. Germline CDR1 MNHEY, CDR2 SMNVEV (reference sequence). CDR3 sequence reads: CASRSGFNGEQYF. In nucleotides, the CDR3 is TGTGCCAGCCGTAGCGGGTTCAATGGCGAGCAGTACTTC.

The chain has TRBV25-1 and TRBJ2-1, with D possibly being TRBD1 (7 bases). CDR1 MGHDK and CDR2 SYGVNS come from the germline V gene. The CDR3 spans 14 residues. V shed 5 bases and J shed 8 bases, with 16 bases lying between them. The CDR3, as DNA: TGTGCCAGCAGTACCTTCGGCAGGGGGGATGAGCAGTTCTTC. Its protein product is CASSTFGRGDEQFF. Drawing the rest from reference TRBV25-1 and TRBJ2-1, the complete variable domain is EADIYQTPRYLVIGTGKKITLECSQTMGHDKMYWYQQDPGMELHLIHYSYGVNSTEKGDLSSESTVSRIRTEHFPLTLESARPSHTSQYLCASSTFGRGDEQFFGPGTRLTVL.

The chain recombines TRBV19 with TRBJ1-3, with TRBD1 matching over 7 bases. Germline V CDR1 and CDR2: LNHDA, SQIVND (reference sequence). Trimming cost V 8 bases and J 0 bases; bases outside gene matches: 10. The CDR3 consists of 16 residues. The DNA of the CDR3 is TGTGCCAGTTCTTGGACAGGCATTACCTCTGGAAACACCATATATTTT. Its translation is CASSWTGITSGNTIYF.

V gene TRBV19 combines with J gene TRBJ1-6, with 9 bases matching TRBD1. Trimming took 3 bases from V and 8 from J; bases not matched to a gene: 5. The CDR3 length is 15 residues. The germline V gene encodes CDR1 LNHDA and CDR2 SQIVND (reference sequence). CDR3 amino acids: CASSIVGQGDSPLHF. CDR3 nucleotides: TGTGCCAGTAGTATTGTGGGACAGGGAGATTCACCCCTCCACTTT.

This clone has a handful of counts. The genes are TRBV19 and TRBJ2-1; TRBD1 agrees at 12 bases. V was clipped by 5 bases and J by 7 bases; unmatched bases: 6. The germline CDR1 and CDR2 sequences are LNHDA and SQIVND (reference sequence). There are 15 residues in the CDR3. This chain's CDR3 is CASSLGQGAGNEQFF. CDR3 DNA: TGTGCCAGTAGTCTGGGACAGGGGGCTGGAAATGAGCAGTTCTTC.

This rearrangement joins TRBV20-1 to TRBJ2-1; D perhaps matches TRBD2 (5 bases). The ends were cut back, 6 bases at V and 8 bases at J, with 11 bases in the middle. The germline V gene encodes CDR1 DFQATT and CDR2 SNEGSKA (reference sequence). The length of the CDR3 is 11 residues. The DNA for the CDR3 is TGCAGTGCCCTACGTAGCGATGAGCAGTTCTTC. Protein product: CSALRSDEQFF.

This chain connects TRBV7-2 to TRBJ2-2, with D possibly TRBD2 on 5 matching bases. The germline CDR1 and CDR2 sequences are SGHTA and FQGNSA. Trimming shortened V by 4 bases and J by 7 bases, and 13 bases separated the two germline ends. The CDR3 extends over 14 amino acids. CDR3 sequence reads: CASSSGVWGGELFF. For the CDR3, the DNA is TGTGCCAGCAGCTCCGGGGTTTGGGGCGGGGAGCTGTTTTTT.